The clone carrying this T cell receptor beta chain has just a few counts. The sample belongs to a study of molecular identifiers for immune sequencing clone quantification. Study overall: In replicates, the authors split RNA from roughly 18,000 or 92,000 naive CD8 cells five ways and sequenced four.

From roughly 20,000 to 1,000,000 sorted cells, naive CD8 libraries were generated with 10%, 30% or 50% RNA. Naive CD8 T cells were sorted, and the gate applied was CD8+CD4-CCR7+CD45RA+. The CDR3 is 16 amino acids. CDR1 is SGDLS, CDR2 YYNGEE, per germline. With 3 bases clipped from V and 2 bases from J, the junction kept 8 bases outside the gene matches. TCR libraries were built in bulk with a published protocol and specific TCR primers. TCRdb reprocessed the PCR reads with MiXCR, giving one entry per CDR3 protein. The data hold roughly 55,000 distinct CDR3 sequences, with around 34% observed a single time.

The chain is built from TRBV9 and TRBJ2-3, with 8 bases lining up with TRBD1. Sequenced sample: naive CD8+ T cells from blood, with Jurkat cell RNA spiked in. Subset specified: FACS-sorted CD8+CD4-CCR7+CD45RA+ naive T cells. This TCR derives from a human donor in good health. Some libraries in this study had Jurkat cell RNA spiked in. The CDR3 region is CASSGRTGQVTDTQYF. CDR3 DNA: TGTGCCAGCAGCGGTAGGACAGGGCAAGTCACAGATACGCAGTATTTT.